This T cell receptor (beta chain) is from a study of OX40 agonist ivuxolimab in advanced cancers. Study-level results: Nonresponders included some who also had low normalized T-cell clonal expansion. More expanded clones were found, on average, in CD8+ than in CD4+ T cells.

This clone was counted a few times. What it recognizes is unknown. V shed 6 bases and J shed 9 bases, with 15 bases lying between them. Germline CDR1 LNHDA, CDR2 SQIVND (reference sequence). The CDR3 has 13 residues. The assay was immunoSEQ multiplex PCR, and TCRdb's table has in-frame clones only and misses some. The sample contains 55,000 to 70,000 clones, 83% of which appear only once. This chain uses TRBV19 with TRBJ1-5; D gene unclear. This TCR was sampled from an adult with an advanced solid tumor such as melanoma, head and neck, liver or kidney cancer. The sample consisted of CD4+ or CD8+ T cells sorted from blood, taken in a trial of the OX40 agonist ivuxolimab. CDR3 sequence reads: CASSSGIGMPQHF. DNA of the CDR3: TGTGCCAGTAGCTCGGGCATCGGGATGCCCCAGCATTTT.